This T cell receptor (beta chain) was sequenced for a study of shared clonotypes between healthy human individuals. Germline trimming cut 3 bases from V and 1 base from J; bases unmatched to any gene: 5. The CDR3 covers 15 residues. Looked up from germline, CDR1 is SGHTA and CDR2 is FQGNSA. Study-wide points: Generation probability values for non-shared clonotypes were lower than those for clonotypes shared by all four donors.

This clone was counted a single time. Its cognate antigen is unknown. In the naive CD8 group, cells lacked CD45RO and were positively selected for CCR7, so terminally differentiated effector memory CD45RA+ cells were left out. Here immunoSEQ multiplex PCR was the method, and the copy in TCRdb shows in-frame clones only, minus some. The data contain roughly 2.1 million clones, 85% to 95% of them singletons. The material sequenced was naive CD8+ T cells from PBMCs. This TCR was recovered from a man aged 18 to 29 in good health. Some clones in this sample may be carry-over from other donors' samples. The rearrangement joins TRBV7-2 to TRBJ2-5; TRBD2 matches at 7 bases. CDR3 loop: CASSLWEGIQETQYF. The CDR3 DNA sequence: TGTGCCAGCAGCTTGTGGGAGGGGATCCAAGAGACCCAGTACTTC. Complete variable domain (other parts from reference TRBV7-2 and TRBJ2-5): GAGVSQSPSNKVTEKGKDVELRCDPISGHTALYWYRQSLGQGLEFLIYFQGNSAPDKSGLPSDRFSAERTGGSVSTLTIQRTQQEDSAVYLCASSLWEGIQETQYFGPGTRLLVL.